This T cell receptor beta chain emerged from a study of OX40 agonist ivuxolimab in advanced cancers. Study-level background: Patients received ivuxolimab, an agonistic anti-OX40 (CD134) antibody. Past anti-PD-1, anti-PD-L1 or anti-CTLA-4 therapy was accepted, and roughly 40% had received some.

People who had autoimmune disease history or systemic immunosuppression were excluded. TCRdb's table, derived via immunoSEQ multiplex PCR, lists solely in-frame clones and lacks some. The table lists 120,000 or so clones, roughly 93% of them singletons. Looked up from germline, CDR1 is SEHNR and CDR2 is FQNEAQ (reference sequence). The length of the CDR3 is 16 residues. V trimming: 3 bases; J trimming: 9 bases; junction bases outside the gene matches: 7. The chain has TRBV7-9 and TRBJ2-1, with 14 bases that match TRBD2. This receptor was identified in an adult with an advanced solid tumor such as melanoma, head and neck, liver or kidney cancer. Sequenced material: CD4+ or CD8+ T cells sorted from blood, taken in a trial of the OX40 agonist ivuxolimab. The CDR3 region has the DNA TGTGCCAGCAGCTTTGTACCGGGACTAGCGGGAGTTGAGCAGTTCTTC. As protein: CASSFVPGLAGVEQFF.